This T cell receptor (beta chain) is drawn from a study of OX40 agonist ivuxolimab in advanced cancers. Study in general: Patients' therapy was ivuxolimab, an antibody that acts as an agonist of OX40 (CD134). Treatment received earlier with anti-PD-1, anti-PD-L1 or anti-CTLA-4 agents was allowed, and under 50% had some.

The protocol was immunoSEQ multiplex PCR, while the TCRdb copy is restricted to in-frame clones and leaves out a portion. In the table there are 30,000 to 40,000 clones, roughly 82% of which are singletons. This clone appeared a single time. Trimming left V 0 bases short and J 4 bases short, with 7 bases between. Per germline, CDR1 GTSNPN and CDR2 SVGIG (reference sequence). The CDR3 has 12 amino acids. The investigators sampled blood at baseline, at cycle 4 day 1, and at cycle 7 day 1. Sequenced here: CD4+ or CD8+ T cells sorted from blood, sampled in a trial of the OX40 agonist ivuxolimab. The chain employs TRBV30 and TRBJ2-7; D gene ambiguous. The receptor was derived from an adult with an advanced solid tumor such as melanoma, head and neck, liver or kidney cancer. CDR3 amino acids: CAWSVYGYEQYF. The CDR3, as DNA: TGTGCCTGGAGTGTATACGGATACGAGCAGTACTTC. The full variable domain, in which reference TRBV30 and TRBJ2-7 provide the parts outside the CDR3, is SQTIHQWPATLVQPVGSPLSLECTVEGTSNPNLYWYRQAAGRGLQLLFYSVGIGQISSEVPQNLSASRPQDRQFILSSKKLLLSDSGFYLCAWSVYGYEQYFGPGTRLTVT.